This TCR beta chain comes out of a study of CD8 T cells in Susac syndrome. CD8+ and CD4+ T cells taken from blood had their TCR beta sequenced. CD8+ and CD4+ T cells were negatively isolated; TEMRA cells were FACS-enriched. V was pared by 6 bases and J by 7 bases, with 7 bases of the junction left unmatched. The CDR3 spans 16 residues. Random hexamers primed reverse transcription of about 0.5 to 1 ug RNA. Multiplex PCR with immunoSEQ amplified the TCR beta CDR3 across 54 Vbeta and 13 Jbeta. TCRdb passed the immunoSEQ multiplex PCR reads through MiXCR, listing each CDR3 protein once. The table lists some 150,000 distinct CDR3 sequences, approximately 94% of them singletons. Study results and caveats: The study conceded that its TCR sequencing and HLA analysis involved relatively few individuals.

With respect to this clonotype: Its cognate antigen is unknown.

This sequence was found in a human donor with Susac syndrome. The V and J genes are TRBV12-3 or TRBV12-4 and TRBJ2-2; the match to TRBD2 covers 14 bases. Sequencing input: CD4+ T cells from PBMCs. In DNA form, the CDR3 reads TGTGCCAGCAGGGAGACTAGCGGGGGGGCCCACGGGGAGCTGTTTTTT. It translates to CASRETSGGAHGELFF.